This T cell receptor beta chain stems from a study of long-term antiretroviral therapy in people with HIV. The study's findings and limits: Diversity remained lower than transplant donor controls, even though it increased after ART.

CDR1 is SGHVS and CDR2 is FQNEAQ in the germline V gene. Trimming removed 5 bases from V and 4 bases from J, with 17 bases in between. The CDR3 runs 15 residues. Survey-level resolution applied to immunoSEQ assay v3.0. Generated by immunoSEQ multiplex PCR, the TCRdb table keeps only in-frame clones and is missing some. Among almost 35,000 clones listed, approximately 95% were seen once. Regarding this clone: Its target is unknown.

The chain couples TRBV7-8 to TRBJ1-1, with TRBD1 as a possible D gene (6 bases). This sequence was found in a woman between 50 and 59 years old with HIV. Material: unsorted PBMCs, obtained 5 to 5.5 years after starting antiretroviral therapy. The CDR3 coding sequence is TGTGCCAGCAGCAAATACAGGGAAACCGGCACTGAAGCTTTCTTT. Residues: CASSKYRETGTEAFF.